These T cell receptor beta chains were read from a single sample in a study of blood T cell repertoires in COVID-19. The protocol was immunoSEQ multiplex PCR, while the TCRdb copy is restricted to in-frame clones and leaves out a portion. The sample contains hundreds of thousands of clones, 85% to 90% of which appear only once. The sample consisted of PBMCs or T cells enriched from blood (not recorded which). These receptors were collected from a woman aged 18-29 years who had recovered from COVID-19. CDR3s leave out the opening cysteine and the closing phenylalanine or tryptophan.

v_gene | len | CDR3aa
TRBV7-6 | 13 | ASSLVFSTEDTQY
TRBV11-3 | 14 | ASSSGTLISYNEQF
TRBV28 | 11 | ASSSPRLRGAF
TRBV2 | 10 | ASSAKSGHPY
TRBV27 | 13 | ASSPQGAMGEKLF
TRBV15 | 14 | ATSRDYGQGDQPQH
TRBV18 | 13 | ASSPNLGIDYGYT
TRBV5-4 | 13 | ASSSSGHLNTEAF
TRBV7-9 | 13 | ASSSGTVMNTEAF
TRBV2 | 11 | ASSDQGNTEAF
TRBV3-1/TRBV3-2 | 7 | ASPRGYT
TRBV4-1 | 10 | ASSQVGSGYT
TRBV13 | 14 | ASSLGLRGDTDTQY
TRBV6-5 | 13 | ASTLGQGIRNGYT
TRBV7-3 | 14 | ASSIRTSGATDTQY
TRBV5-4 | 11 | ASSLGRGNEAF
TRBV10-3 | 11 | AISEPGYYGYT
TRBV6-1 | 17 | ASSEIGGLAGLSSYEQY
TRBV6-5 | 9 | ASRDSYGYT
TRBV11-2 | 12 | ASSLFAGTGELF
TRBV6-5 | 12 | ASTRYRDDSPLH
TRBV19 | 15 | ASTWAVRHSGANVLT
TRBV5-6 | 12 | ASSPGGWNTEAF
TRBV11-2 | 15 | ASSSPRTSGGGKEQF
TRBV2 | 10 | ASKGHNTEAF
TRBV27 | 9 | ASTQKQPQH
TRBV15 | 11 | ATSGDRGREAF
TRBV4-1 | 12 | ASSQVDRGNIQY
TRBV21-1 | 11 | ASSKNGEYEQY
TRBV28 | 11 | ASTGGGNTEAF
TRBV2 | 11 | ASILFGSREQF
TRBV24-1 | 12 | ATRQSAEGAGAF
TRBV7-2 | 12 | ASSLAGNSYEQY
TRBV6-1 | 12 | ASSDTQGGYEQY
TRBV5-1 | 13 | ASSLFGGLSDTQY
TRBV4-2 | 10 | ASSQDRVMTF
TRBV28 | 13 | ASSWGAGGNQPQH
TRBV23-1 | 11 | ASSPGDNSPLH
TRBV10-3 | 11 | AISGPDRSGYT
TRBV14 | 14 | ASSRDSGHFNSPLH
TRBV5-1 | 12 | ASRSAGGPDTQY
TRBV5-1 | 14 | ASSLLRGRNTGELF
TRBV4-2 | 13 | ASSQVGTVSYEQY